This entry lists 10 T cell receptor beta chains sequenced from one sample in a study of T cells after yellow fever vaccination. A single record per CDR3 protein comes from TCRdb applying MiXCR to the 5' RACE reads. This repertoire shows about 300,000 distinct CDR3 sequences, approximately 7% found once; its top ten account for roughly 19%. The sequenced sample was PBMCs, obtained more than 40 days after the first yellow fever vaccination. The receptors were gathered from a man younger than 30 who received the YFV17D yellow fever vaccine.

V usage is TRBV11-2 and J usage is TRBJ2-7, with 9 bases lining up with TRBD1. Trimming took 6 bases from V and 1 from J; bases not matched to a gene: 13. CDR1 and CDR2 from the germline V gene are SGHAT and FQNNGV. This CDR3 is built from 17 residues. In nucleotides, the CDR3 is TGTGCCAGCAGATATAAACCGGGACAGGGTTATTCCTACGAGCAGTACTTC. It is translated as CASRYKPGQGYSYEQYF.

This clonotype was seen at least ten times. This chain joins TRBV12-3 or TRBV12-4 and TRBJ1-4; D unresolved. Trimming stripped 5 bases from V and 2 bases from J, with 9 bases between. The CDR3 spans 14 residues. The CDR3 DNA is TGTGCCAGCAGTCCTAGTGGGACTAATGAAAAACTGTTTTTT. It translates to CASSPSGTNEKLFF.

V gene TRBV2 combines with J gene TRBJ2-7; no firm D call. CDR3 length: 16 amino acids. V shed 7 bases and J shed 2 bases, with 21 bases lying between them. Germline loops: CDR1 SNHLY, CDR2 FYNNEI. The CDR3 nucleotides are TGTGCCAGCACCGCTATAGTCCGTGGCTTCCCCTACGAGCAGTACTTC. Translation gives CASTAIVRGFPYEQYF.

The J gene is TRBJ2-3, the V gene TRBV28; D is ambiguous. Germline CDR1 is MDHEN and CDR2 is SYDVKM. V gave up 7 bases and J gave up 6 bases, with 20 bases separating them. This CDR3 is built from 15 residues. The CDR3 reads CASKLPVARLDTQYF. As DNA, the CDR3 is TGTGCCAGCAAGCTGCCCGTAGCCCGACTGGATACGCAGTATTTT.

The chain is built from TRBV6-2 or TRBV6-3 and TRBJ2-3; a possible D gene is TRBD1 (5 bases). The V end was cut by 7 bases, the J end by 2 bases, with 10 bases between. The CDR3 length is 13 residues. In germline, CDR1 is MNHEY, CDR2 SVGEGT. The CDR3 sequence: CASNRRITDTQYF. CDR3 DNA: TGTGCCAGCAACAGGAGAATCACAGATACGCAGTATTTT.

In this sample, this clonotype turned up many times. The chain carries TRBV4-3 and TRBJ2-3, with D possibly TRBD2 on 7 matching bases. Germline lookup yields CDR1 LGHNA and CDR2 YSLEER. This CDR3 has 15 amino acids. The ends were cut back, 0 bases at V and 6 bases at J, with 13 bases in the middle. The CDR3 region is CASSQEGGALDTQYF. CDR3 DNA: TGCGCCAGCAGCCAAGAAGGGGGGGCTTTGGATACGCAGTATTTT.

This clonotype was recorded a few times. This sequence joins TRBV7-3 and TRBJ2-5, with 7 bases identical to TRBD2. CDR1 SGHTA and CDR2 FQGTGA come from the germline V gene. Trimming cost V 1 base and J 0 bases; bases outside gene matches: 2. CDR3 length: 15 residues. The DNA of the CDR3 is TGTGCCAGCAGCTTAAGCGGGGGTTACCAAGAGACCCAGTACTTC. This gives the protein CASSLSGGYQETQYF. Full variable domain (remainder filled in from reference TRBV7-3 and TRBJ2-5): GAGVSQTPSNKVTEKGKYVELRCDPISGHTALYWYRQSLGQGPEFLIYFQGTGAADDSGLPNDRFFAVRPEGSVSTLKIQRTERGDSAVYLCASSLSGGYQETQYFGPGTRLLVL.

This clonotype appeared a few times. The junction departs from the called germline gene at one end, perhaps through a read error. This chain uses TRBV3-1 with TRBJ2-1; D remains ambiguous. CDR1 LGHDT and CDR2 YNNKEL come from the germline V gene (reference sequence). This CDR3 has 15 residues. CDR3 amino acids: CASTQDLGSRPDQFF. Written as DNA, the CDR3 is TGTGCCAGCACCCAAGATCTGGGAAGCCGGCCGGATCAGTTCTTC.

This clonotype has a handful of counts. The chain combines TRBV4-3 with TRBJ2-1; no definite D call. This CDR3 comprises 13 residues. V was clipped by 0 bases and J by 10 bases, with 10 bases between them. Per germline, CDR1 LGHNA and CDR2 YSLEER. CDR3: CASSQETVGEQFF. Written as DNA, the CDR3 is TGCGCCAGCAGCCAAGAAACTGTTGGCGAGCAGTTCTTC.

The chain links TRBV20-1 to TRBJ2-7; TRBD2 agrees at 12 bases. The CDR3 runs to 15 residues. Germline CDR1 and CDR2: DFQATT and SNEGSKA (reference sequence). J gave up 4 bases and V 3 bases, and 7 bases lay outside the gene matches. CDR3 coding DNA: TGCAGTGCTAGTAGGGCTAGCGGGGGGGCATACGAGCAGTACTTC. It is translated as CSASRASGGAYEQYF.